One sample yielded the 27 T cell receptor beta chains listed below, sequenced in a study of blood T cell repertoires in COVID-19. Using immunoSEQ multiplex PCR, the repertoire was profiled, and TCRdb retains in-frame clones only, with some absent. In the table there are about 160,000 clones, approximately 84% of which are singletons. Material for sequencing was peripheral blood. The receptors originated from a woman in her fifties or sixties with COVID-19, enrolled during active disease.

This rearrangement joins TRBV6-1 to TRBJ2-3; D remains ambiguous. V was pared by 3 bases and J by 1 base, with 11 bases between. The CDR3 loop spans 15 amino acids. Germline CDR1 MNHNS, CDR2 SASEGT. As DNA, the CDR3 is TGTGCCAGCAGTGATCGGAGAGGAGGCACAGATACGCAGTATTTT. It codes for CASSDRRGGTDTQYF.

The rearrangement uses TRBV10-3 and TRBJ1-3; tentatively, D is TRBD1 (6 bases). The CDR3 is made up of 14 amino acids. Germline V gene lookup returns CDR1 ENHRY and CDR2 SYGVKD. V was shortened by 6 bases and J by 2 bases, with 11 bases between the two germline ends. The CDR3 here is CAIRMQGTGNTIYF. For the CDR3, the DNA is TGTGCCATCAGGATGCAGGGGACTGGAAACACCATATATTTT.

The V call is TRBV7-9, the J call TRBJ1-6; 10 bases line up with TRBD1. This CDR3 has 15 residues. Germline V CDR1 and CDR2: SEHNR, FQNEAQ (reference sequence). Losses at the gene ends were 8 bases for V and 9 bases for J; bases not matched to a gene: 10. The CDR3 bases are TGTGCCAGCCTAAGGGGAGACAGGGGGCTTTCACCCCTCCACTTT. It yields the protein CASLRGDRGLSPLHF.

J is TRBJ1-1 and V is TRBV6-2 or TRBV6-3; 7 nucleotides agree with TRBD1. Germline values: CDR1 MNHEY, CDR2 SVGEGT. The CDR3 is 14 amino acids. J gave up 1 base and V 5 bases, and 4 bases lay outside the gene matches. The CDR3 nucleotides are TGTGCCAGCAGTGACAGGGTTGGGAACACTGAAGCTTTCTTT. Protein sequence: CASSDRVGNTEAFF.

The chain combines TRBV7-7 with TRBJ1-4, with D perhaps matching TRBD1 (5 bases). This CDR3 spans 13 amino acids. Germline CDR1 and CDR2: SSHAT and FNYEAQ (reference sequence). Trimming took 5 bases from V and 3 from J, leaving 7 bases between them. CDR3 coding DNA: TGTGCCAGCAGCGCGACAGCTAATGAAAAACTGTTTTTT. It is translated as CASSATANEKLFF.

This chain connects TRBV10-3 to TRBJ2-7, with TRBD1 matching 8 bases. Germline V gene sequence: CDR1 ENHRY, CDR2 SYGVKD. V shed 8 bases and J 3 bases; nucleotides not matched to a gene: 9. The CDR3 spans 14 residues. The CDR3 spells CAIRQQGADYEQYF. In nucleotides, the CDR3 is TGTGCCATCCGACAGCAGGGGGCGGACTACGAGCAGTACTTC.

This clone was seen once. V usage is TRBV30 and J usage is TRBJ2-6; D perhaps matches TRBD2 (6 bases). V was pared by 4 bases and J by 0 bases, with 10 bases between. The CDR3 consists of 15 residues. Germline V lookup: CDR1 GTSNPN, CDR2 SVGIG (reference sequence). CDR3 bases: TGTGCCTGGACCGGGAGCCTCTCTGGGGCCAACGTCCTGACTTTC. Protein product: CAWTGSLSGANVLTF.

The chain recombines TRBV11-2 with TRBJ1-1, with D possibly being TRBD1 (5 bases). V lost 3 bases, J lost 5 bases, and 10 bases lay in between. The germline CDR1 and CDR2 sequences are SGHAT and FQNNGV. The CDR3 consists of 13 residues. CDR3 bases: TGTGCCAGCAGCTTCAGGGTAGGGACTGAAGCTTTCTTT. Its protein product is CASSFRVGTEAFF.

In nucleotides, the CDR3 is TGTGCCAGCTCACTCTCTAATGAAAAACTGTTTTTT. Translated: CASSLSNEKLFF. J is TRBJ1-4 and V is TRBV18; D is uncertain. V lost 4 bases, J lost 3 bases, and 3 bases lay in between. Germline V gene sequence: CDR1 KGHSH, CDR2 LQKENI. CDR3 length: 12 amino acids.

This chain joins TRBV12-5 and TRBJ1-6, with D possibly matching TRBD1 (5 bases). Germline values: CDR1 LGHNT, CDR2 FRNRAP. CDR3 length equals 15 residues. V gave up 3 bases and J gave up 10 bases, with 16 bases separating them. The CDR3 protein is CASGLGGVGGSPLHF. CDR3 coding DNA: TGTGCTAGTGGTTTAGGAGGGGTTGGCGGATCACCCCTCCACTTT.

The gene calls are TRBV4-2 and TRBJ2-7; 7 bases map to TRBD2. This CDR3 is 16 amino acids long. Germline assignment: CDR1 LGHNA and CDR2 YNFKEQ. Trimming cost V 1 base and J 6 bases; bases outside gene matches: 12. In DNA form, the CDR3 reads TGTGCCAGCAGCCAAGGCGCTTGGGGGGGGGACTTCGAGCAGTACTTC. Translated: CASSQGAWGGDFEQYF.

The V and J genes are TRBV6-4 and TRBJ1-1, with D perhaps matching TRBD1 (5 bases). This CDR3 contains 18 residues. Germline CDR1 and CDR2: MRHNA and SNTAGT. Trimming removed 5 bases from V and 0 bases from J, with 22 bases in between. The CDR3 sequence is CASSLRLIGDLVNTEAFF. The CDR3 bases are TGTGCCAGCAGTCTTCGTTTAATAGGGGATTTGGTGAACACTGAAGCTTTCTTT.

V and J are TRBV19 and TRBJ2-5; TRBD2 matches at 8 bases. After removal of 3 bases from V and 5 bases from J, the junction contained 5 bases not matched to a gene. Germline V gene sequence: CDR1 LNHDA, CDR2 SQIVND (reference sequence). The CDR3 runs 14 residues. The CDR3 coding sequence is TGTGCCAGTAGTATGGCCTCTAGCGGGGAGACCCAGTACTTC. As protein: CASSMASSGETQYF.

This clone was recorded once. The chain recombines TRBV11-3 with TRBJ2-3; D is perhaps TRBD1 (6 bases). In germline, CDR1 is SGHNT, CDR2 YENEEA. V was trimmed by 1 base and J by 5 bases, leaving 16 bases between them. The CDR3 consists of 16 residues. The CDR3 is CASSLGSGTKGDTQYF. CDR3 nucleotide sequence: TGTGCCAGCAGCTTAGGATCGGGGACAAAGGGAGATACGCAGTATTTT.

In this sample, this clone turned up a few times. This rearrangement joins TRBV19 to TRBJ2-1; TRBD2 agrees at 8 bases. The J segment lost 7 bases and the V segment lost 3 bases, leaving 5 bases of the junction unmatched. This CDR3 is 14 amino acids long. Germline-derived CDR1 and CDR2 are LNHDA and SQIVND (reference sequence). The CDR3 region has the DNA TGTGCCAGTAGTATCGGACTAGCCGTGAATGAGCAGTTCTTC. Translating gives CASSIGLAVNEQFF.

The CDR3 here is CASGLGSRNYGYTF. CDR3 sequence (DNA): TGTGCTAGTGGTTTGGGCAGTCGAAACTATGGCTACACCTTC. The rearrangement joins TRBV12-5 to TRBJ1-2; D ambiguous. Germline V gene lookup returns CDR1 LGHNT and CDR2 FRNRAP. The CDR3 has 14 amino acids. Trimming left V 1 base short and J 2 bases short, with 8 bases between.

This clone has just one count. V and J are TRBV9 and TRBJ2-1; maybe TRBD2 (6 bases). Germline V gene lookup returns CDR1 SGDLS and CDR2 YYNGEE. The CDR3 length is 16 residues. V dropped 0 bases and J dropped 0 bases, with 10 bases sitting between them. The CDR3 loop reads CASSVGGDSSYNEQFF. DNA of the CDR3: TGTGCCAGCAGCGTAGGGGGGGATAGCTCCTACAATGAGCAGTTCTTC.

The DNA of the CDR3 is TGTGCCAGCAGCCAACTAGCGGGGGGTTCGGAGACCCAGTACTTC. It is translated as CASSQLAGGSETQYF. The rearrangement joins TRBV3-1 (or the pseudogene TRBV3-2) to TRBJ2-5, with TRBD2 identical over 11 bases. With 2 bases clipped from V and 5 bases from J, the junction kept 4 bases outside the gene matches. The CDR3 consists of 15 residues. From germline, CDR1 is LGHDT and CDR2 YNNKEL (reference sequence).

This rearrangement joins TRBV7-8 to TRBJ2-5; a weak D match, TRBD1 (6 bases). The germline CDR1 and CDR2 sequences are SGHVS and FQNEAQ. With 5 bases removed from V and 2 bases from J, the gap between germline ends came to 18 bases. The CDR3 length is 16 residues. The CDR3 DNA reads TGTGCCAGCAGCCCGAGGGACAACCCACCGCAAGAGACCCAGTACTTC. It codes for CASSPRDNPPQETQYF.

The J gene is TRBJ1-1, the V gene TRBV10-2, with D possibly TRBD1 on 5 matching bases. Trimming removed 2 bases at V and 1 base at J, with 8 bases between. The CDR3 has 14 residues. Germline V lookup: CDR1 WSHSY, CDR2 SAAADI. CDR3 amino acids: CASSETQGNTEAFF. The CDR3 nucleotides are TGCGCCAGCAGTGAGACCCAGGGGAACACTGAAGCTTTCTTT.

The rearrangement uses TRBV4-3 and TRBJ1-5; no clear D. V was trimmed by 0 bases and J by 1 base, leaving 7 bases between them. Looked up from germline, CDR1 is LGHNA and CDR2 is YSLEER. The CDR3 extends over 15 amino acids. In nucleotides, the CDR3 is TGCGCCAGCAGCCAAGATGGAGGGAGCAATCAGCCCCAGCATTTT. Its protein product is CASSQDGGSNQPQHF.

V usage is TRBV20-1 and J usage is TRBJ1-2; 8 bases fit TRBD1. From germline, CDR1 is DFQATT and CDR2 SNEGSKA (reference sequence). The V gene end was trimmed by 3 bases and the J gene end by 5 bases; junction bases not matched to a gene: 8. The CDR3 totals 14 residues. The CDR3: CSASDQGAGYGYTF. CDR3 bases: TGCAGTGCTAGTGACCAGGGGGCTGGGTATGGCTACACCTTC.

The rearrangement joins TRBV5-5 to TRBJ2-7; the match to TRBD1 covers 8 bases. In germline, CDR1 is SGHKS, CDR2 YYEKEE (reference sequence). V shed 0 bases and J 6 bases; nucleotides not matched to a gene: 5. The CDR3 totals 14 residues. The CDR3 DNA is TGTGCCAGCAGCTTGGTGTCAGGGGGCGGCGAGCAGTACTTC. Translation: CASSLVSGGGEQYF.

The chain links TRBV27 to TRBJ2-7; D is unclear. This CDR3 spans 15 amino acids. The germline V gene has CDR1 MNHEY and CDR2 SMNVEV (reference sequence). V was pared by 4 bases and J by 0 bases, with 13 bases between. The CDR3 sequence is CASSSTFTPSYEQYF. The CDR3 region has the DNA TGTGCCAGCAGTTCTACTTTTACGCCCTCCTACGAGCAGTACTTC.

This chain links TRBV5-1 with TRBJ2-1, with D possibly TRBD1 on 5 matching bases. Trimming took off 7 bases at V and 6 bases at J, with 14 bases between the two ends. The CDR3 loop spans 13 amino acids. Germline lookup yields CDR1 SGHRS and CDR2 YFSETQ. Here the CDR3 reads CASARRTSNEQFF. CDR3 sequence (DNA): TGCGCCAGCGCGAGGCGGACAAGCAATGAGCAGTTCTTC.

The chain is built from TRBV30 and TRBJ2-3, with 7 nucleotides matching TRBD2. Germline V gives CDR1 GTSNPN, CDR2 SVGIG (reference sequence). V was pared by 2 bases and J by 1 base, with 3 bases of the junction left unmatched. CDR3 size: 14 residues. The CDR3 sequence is CAWSTSGGTDTQYF. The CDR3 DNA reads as TGTGCCTGGAGTACCAGCGGGGGCACAGATACGCAGTATTTT.

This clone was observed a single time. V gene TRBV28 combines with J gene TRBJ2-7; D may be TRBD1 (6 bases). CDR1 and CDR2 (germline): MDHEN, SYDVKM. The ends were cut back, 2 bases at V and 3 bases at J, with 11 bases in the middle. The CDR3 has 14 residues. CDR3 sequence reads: CASSLPPTGYEQYF. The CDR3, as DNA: TGTGCCAGCAGTTTACCCCCGACAGGCTACGAGCAGTACTTC.